This T cell receptor (beta chain) was captured in a study of T-cell reconstitution after alpha-beta-depleted transplantation in children. Preparation of the TCRbeta library involved a method that used unique molecular identifiers. MiXCR, applied by TCRdb to the PCR reads, yields one record per CDR3 protein. The sample holds fewer than 350,000 distinct CDR3 sequences, around 10% seen once. Study-level results: Fresh T-cell production supplied most of the T-cell counts and diversity seen one year after transplant.

This clonotype has at least ten counts. The antigen remains undetermined. This CDR3 spans 17 amino acids. The V gene's germline CDR1 is ENHRY and CDR2 SYGVKD. J gave up 2 bases and V 2 bases, and 6 bases lay outside the gene matches. V usage is TRBV10-3 and J usage is TRBJ2-1, with 10 bases matching TRBD1. The sample in question was PBMCs, obtained before TCRalphabeta/CD19-depleted stem cell transplant. This sequence originates from a boy younger than two with acute myeloid leukemia, due to receive a stem cell transplant. In DNA form, the CDR3 reads TGTGCCATCAGTGAGGTTCACGGGACAGGGGCCTACAATGAGCAGTTCTTC. Its protein is CAISEVHGTGAYNEQFF.